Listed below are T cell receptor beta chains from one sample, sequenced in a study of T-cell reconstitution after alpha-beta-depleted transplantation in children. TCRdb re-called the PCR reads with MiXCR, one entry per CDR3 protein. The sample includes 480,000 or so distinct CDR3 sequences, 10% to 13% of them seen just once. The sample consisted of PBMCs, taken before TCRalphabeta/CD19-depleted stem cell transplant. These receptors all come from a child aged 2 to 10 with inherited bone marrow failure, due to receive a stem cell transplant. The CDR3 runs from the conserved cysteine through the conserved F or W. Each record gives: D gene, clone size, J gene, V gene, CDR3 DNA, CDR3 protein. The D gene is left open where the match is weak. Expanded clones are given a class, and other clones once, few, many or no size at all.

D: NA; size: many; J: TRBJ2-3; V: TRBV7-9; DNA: TGTGCCAGCAGGCGGATCCATGATACGCAGTATTTT; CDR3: CASRRIHDTQYF
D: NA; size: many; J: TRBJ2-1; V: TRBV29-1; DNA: TGCAGCGTTGAAGCAGGCATTCGGGGAAATGAGCAGTTCTTC; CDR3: CSVEAGIRGNEQFF
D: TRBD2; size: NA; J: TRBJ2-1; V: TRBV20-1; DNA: TGCAGTGCTAGATCGCCTCTAGGGGTAGCGGGAGGGAATGAGCAGTTCTTC; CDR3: CSARSPLGVAGGNEQFF
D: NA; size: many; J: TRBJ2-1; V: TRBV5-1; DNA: TGCGCCAGCAGCTTGTCTGATTCGTGGGATGAGCAGTTCTTC; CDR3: CASSLSDSWDEQFF
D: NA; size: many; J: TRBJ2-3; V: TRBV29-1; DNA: TGCAGCGTACGACCGGAGCTGACCCGTTCGGATACGCAGTATTTT; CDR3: CSVRPELTRSDTQYF
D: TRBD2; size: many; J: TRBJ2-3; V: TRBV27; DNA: TGCTCTACTAGCGGGAGGGCCGGAGGCACAGATACGCAGTATTTT; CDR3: CSTSGRAGGTDTQYF
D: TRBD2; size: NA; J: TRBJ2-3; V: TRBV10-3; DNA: TGTGCCATCAACTCCCGGGACTACACAGATACGCAGTATTTT; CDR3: CAINSRDYTDTQYF
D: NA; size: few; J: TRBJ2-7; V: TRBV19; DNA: TGTGCCAGTAGTATTGTACCCGAAAGCGAGCAGTACTTC; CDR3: CASSIVPESEQYF
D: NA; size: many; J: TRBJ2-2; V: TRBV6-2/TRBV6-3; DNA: TGTGCCAGCAGTTATAGCAGGGCCAACACCGGGGAGCTGTTTTTT; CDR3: CASSYSRANTGELFF
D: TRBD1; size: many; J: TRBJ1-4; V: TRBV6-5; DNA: TGTGCCAGCAGTTACCTGGGGACAGGCAGTGAAAAACTGTTTTTT; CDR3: CASSYLGTGSEKLFF
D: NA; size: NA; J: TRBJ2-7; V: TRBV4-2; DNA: TGTGCCAGCAGCCAAGATTTGGACGGTTCCTACGTGCAGTACTTC; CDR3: CASSQDLDGSYVQYF
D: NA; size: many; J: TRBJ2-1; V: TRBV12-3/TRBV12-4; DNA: TGTGCCAGCAGTTTGACCACTGAGCAGTTCTTC; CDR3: CASSLTTEQFF
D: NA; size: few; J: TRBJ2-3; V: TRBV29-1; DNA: TGCAGCGTTGAAGATCGGGCGGGAAGAATCACAGATACGCAGTATTTT; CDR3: CSVEDRAGRITDTQYF
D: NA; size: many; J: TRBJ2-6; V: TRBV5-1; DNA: TGCGCCAGCAGCTTGGGAATAGCGGATTACTCTGGGGCCAACGTCCTGACTTTC; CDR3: CASSLGIADYSGANVLTF
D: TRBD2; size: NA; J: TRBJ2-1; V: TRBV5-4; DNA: TGTGCCAGCAGCTTGGGGGCAGGAGCGGGAGGTAGGAATGAGCAGTTCTTC; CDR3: CASSLGAGAGGRNEQFF
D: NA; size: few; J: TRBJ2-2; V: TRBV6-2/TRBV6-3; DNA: TGTGCCAGCAGTAAGAGGTCTAGTTTGACCGGGGAGCTGTTTTTT; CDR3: CASSKRSSLTGELFF
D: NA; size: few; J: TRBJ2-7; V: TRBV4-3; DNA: TGCGCCAGCAGCCAAGATCTGGACTATTCCTACGAGCAGTACTTC; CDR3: CASSQDLDYSYEQYF
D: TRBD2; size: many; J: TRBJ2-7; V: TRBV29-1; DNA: TGCAGCGTTGTGTTAGCGGGAGTAATCTCCTACGAGCAGTACTTC; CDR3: CSVVLAGVISYEQYF
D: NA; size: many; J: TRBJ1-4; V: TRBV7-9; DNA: TGTGCCAGCAGCTTATGGTCTGGGGCAGGTGAAAAACTGTTTTTT; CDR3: CASSLWSGAGEKLFF
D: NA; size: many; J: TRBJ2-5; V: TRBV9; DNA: TGTGCCAGCAGCGTAGTGGGAGGTCTACAAGAGACCCAGTACTTC; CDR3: CASSVVGGLQETQYF
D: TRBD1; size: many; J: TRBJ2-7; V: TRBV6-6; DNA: TGTGCCACCGGACAGGGTTTTAACGAGCAGTACTTC; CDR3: CATGQGFNEQYF
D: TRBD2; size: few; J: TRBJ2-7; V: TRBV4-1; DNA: TGCGCCAGCAGCCAAGAGTCGGTCTGGGGGGGGGGCGAGCAGTACTTC; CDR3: CASSQESVWGGGEQYF
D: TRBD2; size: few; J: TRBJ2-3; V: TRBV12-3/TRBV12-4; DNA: TGTGCCAGCAGTCCCCACGGTGGCGGGAGGCCAGATACGCAGTATTTT; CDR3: CASSPHGGGRPDTQYF
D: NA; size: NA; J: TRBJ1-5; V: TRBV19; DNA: TGTGCCAGTAGTTCAAGGGTTTGGGGGCTCCAGCCCCAGCATTTT; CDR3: CASSSRVWGLQPQHF
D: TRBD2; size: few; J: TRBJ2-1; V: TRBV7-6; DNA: TGTGCCAGCAGCTCTGTAACTAGCGGGCACGTGGTATGG; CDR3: CASSSVTSGHVVW
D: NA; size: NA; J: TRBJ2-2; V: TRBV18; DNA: TGTGCCAGCTCCCCGGCGGCAGCAGGTCAAGTCACCGGGGAGCTGTTTTTT; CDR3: CASSPAAAGQVTGELFF